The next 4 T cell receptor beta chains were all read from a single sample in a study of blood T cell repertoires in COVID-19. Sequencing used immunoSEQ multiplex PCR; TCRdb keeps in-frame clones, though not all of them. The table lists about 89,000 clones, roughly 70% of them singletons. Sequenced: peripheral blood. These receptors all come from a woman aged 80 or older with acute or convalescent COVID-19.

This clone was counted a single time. The CDR3 loop reads CASGDRGSGQPQHF. The CDR3 DNA reads TGTGCCAGCGGGGACAGGGGCTCTGGTCAGCCCCAGCATTTT. This rearrangement joins TRBV3-1 (or the pseudogene TRBV3-2) to TRBJ1-5, with TRBD1 matching 10 bases. The CDR3 runs 14 residues. Germline CDR1 and CDR2: LGHDT and YNNKEL (reference sequence). V was pared by 8 bases and J by 6 bases, with 7 bases of the junction left unmatched.

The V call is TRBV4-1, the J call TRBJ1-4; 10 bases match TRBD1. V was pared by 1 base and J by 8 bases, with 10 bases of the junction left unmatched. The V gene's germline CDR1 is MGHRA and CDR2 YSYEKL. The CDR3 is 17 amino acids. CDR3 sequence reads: CASSQGWDRGSGEKLFF. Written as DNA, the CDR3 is TGCGCCAGCAGCCAAGGATGGGACAGGGGATCAGGGGAAAAACTGTTTTTT.

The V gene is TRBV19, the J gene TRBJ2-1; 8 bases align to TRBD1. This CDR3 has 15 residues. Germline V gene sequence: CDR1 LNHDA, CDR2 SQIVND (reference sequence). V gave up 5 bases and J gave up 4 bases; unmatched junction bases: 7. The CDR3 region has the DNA TGTGCCAGTAGTGCGGGACAGGTAATATACAATGAGCAGTTCTTC. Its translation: CASSAGQVIYNEQFF.

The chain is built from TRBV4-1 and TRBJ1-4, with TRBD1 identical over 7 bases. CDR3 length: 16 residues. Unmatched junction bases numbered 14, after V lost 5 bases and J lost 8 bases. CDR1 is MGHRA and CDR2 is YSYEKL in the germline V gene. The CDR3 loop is CASSSPTGIYREKLFF. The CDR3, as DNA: TGCGCCAGCAGCTCACCGACAGGGATTTATCGGGAAAAACTGTTTTTT.